The 13 T cell receptor beta chains listed next were all sequenced from one sample in a study of blood T cell repertoires in COVID-19. Profiled with immunoSEQ multiplex PCR; TCRdb holds only in-frame clones, not every one. Among approximately 300,000 clones listed, 70% to 90% were seen once. The sequenced material came from PBMCs or T cells enriched from blood (not recorded which). Receptors were obtained from a woman aged 18-29 years who had recovered from COVID-19.

The rearrangement joins TRBV7-6 to TRBJ1-2; the D gene is possibly TRBD1 (5 bases). CDR1 and CDR2 (germline): SGHVS, FNYEAQ. V gave up 1 base and J gave up 4 bases, with 13 bases separating them. The CDR3 totals 15 residues. CDR3 sequence reads: CASSLEATAIYGYTF. The CDR3 nucleotides read TGTGCCAGCAGCTTAGAAGCGACAGCCATCTATGGCTACACCTTC.

This rearrangement joins TRBV5-1 to TRBJ1-1; TRBD1 is a possible D gene (5 bases). This CDR3 spans 14 amino acids. CDR1 and CDR2 (germline): SGHRS, YFSETQ. V lost 4 bases and J lost 3, with 13 bases in between. The CDR3, as DNA: TGCGCCAGCAGCGCCGTCGGGGGGTACACTGAAGCTTTCTTT. Translated: CASSAVGGYTEAFF.

CDR3: CASSSEGETHEQYF. In DNA form, the CDR3 reads TGTGCCAGCAGCTCAGAGGGGGAAACCCACGAGCAGTACTTC. V is TRBV28 and J is TRBJ2-7; D possibly corresponds to TRBD1 (6 bases). Germline V lookup: CDR1 MDHEN, CDR2 SYDVKM. CDR3 size: 14 residues. V lost 6 bases to trimming and J lost 5 bases, with 17 bases between them.

This chain uses TRBV4-2 with TRBJ1-1, with D perhaps TRBD1 (5 bases). Germline CDR1 and CDR2: LGHNA and YNFKEQ. The CDR3 is 15 amino acids. The ends were cut back, 2 bases at V and 1 base at J, with 11 bases in the middle. The CDR3 protein is CASSQRRQRNTEAFF. Written as DNA, the CDR3 is TGTGCCAGCAGCCAAAGGAGACAGCGGAACACTGAAGCTTTCTTT.

V and J are TRBV11-2 and TRBJ1-3, with TRBD1 matching 7 bases. The CDR3 contains 17 residues. The germline CDR1 and CDR2 sequences are SGHAT and FQNNGV. The trim removed 2 bases at V and 0 bases at J, leaving 7 bases unmatched. As DNA, the CDR3 is TGTGCCAGCAGCTTAATAGGGGGCCTTAGCTCTGGAAACACCATATATTTT. It yields the protein CASSLIGGLSSGNTIYF.

J is TRBJ2-3 and V is TRBV14, with a possible D match to TRBD2 (7 bases). The CDR3 has 16 residues. Trimming pared 1 base from V and 0 bases from J, leaving 11 bases between. Germline V lookup: CDR1 SGHDN, CDR2 FVKESK. The CDR3 DNA is TGTGCCAGCAGCCAAGGGGGGGGCGGAAGCACAGATACGCAGTATTTT. It encodes CASSQGGGGSTDTQYF.

The V call is TRBV5-1, the J call TRBJ2-5; D call uncertain. CDR3 length: 15 residues. Germline CDR1 SGHRS, CDR2 YFSETQ. The germline V and J ends were trimmed by 0 bases and 0 bases, with 9 bases remaining between them. The DNA for the CDR3 is TGCGCCAGCAGCTTGGGGCTAGTGTACCAAGAGACCCAGTACTTC. Encoded protein: CASSLGLVYQETQYF.

The V and J genes are TRBV18 and TRBJ1-3; D unresolved. Trimming removed 10 bases at V and 0 bases at J, with 13 bases between. Germline lookup yields CDR1 KGHSH and CDR2 LQKENI. The CDR3 runs to 14 residues. This CDR3 reads CANSPGNSGNTIYF. The CDR3 DNA reads TGTGCCAACTCCCCGGGAAACTCTGGAAACACCATATATTTT.

This chain uses TRBV5-1 with TRBJ2-1; D is ambiguous. The V end lost 1 base, the J end lost 2 bases, and 10 bases lay between the germline ends. This CDR3 is 15 amino acids long. Germline V lookup: CDR1 SGHRS, CDR2 YFSETQ. This CDR3 is CASSLTSTTYNEQFF. DNA for the CDR3: TGCGCCAGCAGCTTGACTTCAACCACCTACAATGAGCAGTTCTTC.

This rearrangement joins TRBV5-1 to TRBJ1-3, with D unclear. V shed 4 bases and J shed 4 bases, with 9 bases lying between them. From germline, CDR1 is SGHRS and CDR2 YFSETQ. CDR3 length: 13 residues. The CDR3 loop is CASSPARGNTIYF. CDR3 DNA: TGCGCCAGCAGCCCGGCCAGGGGAAACACCATATATTTT.

V gene TRBV5-1 combines with J gene TRBJ2-5; TRBD2 aligns across 10 bases. V lost 5 bases to trimming and J lost 1 base; unmatched junction nucleotides: 2. Germline CDR1 reads SGHRS; CDR2 reads YFSETQ. CDR3 length: 14 residues. CDR3 residues: CASSASGGQETQYF. In nucleotides, the CDR3 is TGCGCCAGCAGTGCTAGCGGGGGCCAAGAGACCCAGTACTTC.

The chain couples TRBV5-1 to TRBJ1-1; 9 bases fit TRBD1. The CDR3 runs 16 residues. CDR1 SGHRS and CDR2 YFSETQ come from the germline V gene. Germline trimming cut 3 bases from V and 0 bases from J; bases unmatched to any gene: 6. Here the CDR3 DNA reads TGCGCCAGCAGCTATGACAGGGGGGGCATGAACACTGAAGCTTTCTTT. Protein sequence: CASSYDRGGMNTEAFF.

This chain uses TRBV30 with TRBJ1-2; D not resolved. The CDR3 consists of 12 residues. Germline CDR1 is GTSNPN and CDR2 is SVGIG (reference sequence). V was shortened by 4 bases and J by 7 bases, with 13 bases between the two germline ends. The CDR3 nucleotides are TGTGCCTGGACCCTAGGACTTGGTGGCTACACCTTC. As protein: CAWTLGLGGYTF.